This T cell receptor beta chain was recovered during a study of blood T cell repertoires in COVID-19. Looking at the study overall: The United States, Italy and Spain provided the acute and convalescent COVID-19 samples. From T cells, B-cell-depleted T cells, or PBMCs came the material, which was cDNA or gDNA.

Patients of the Seattle cohort, enrolled during active infection, were followed longitudinally. Authors' methods: Cell counts per sample came from amplifying reference gene primers. The repertoire was sequenced with immunoSEQ multiplex PCR; TCRdb's copy has only in-frame clones and lacks some. V, J and clone size were drawn from that table, and D and trimming were deduced from the DNA. This table holds about 180,000 clones, just under 90% found once. This CDR3 comprises 16 residues. Trimming removed 0 bases from V and 8 bases from J; junction bases left unmatched: 9. Germline V CDR1 and CDR2: SGHTA, FQGNSA.

This sequence originates from a woman in her seventies with COVID-19, enrolled during active disease. The source material was peripheral blood. This rearrangement joins TRBV7-2 to TRBJ1-2; TRBD1 matches 10 bases. In DNA form, the CDR3 reads TGTGCCAGCAGCTTAGCTTTAGACAGGGGGCGGGGAGGCTACACCTTC. Its translation is CASSLALDRGRGGYTF.